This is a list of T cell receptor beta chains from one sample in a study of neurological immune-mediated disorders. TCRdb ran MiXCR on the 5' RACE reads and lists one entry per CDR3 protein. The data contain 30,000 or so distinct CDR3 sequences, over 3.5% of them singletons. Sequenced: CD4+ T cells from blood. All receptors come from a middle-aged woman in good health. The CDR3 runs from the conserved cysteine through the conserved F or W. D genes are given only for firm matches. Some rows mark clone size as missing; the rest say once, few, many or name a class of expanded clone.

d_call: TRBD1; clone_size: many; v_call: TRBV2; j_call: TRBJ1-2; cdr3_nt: TGTGCCAGCAGTAAGACAGGGAATATAGGAGGCTACACCTTC; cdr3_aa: CASSKTGNIGGYTF
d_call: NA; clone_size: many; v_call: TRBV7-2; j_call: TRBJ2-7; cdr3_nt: TGTGCCAGCAGTAACCACTACGAGCAGTACTTC; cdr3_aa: CASSNHYEQYF
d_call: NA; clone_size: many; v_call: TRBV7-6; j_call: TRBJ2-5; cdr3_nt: TGTGCCAGCAGCTTAGCGGGCAGCCAAGAGACCCAGTACTTC; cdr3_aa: CASSLAGSQETQYF
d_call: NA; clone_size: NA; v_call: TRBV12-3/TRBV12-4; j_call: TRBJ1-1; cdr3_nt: TGTGCCAGCAGTTTATACTCCCGGAAGAACACTGAAGCTTTCTTT; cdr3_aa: CASSLYSRKNTEAFF
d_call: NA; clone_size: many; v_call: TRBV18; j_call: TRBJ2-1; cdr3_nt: TGTGCCAGCTCACCCCAGGGACTCGAGCAGTTCTTC; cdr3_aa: CASSPQGLEQFF
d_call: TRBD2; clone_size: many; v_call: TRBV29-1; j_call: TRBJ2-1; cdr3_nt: TGCAGCGTTGTCCCGGGACTAGGGGGGTATGAGCAGTTCTTC; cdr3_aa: CSVVPGLGGYEQFF
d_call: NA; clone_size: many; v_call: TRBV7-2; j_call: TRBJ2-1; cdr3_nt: TGTGCCAGCAGCGCTACTAGTGACAATGAGCAGTTCTTC; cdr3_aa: CASSATSDNEQFF
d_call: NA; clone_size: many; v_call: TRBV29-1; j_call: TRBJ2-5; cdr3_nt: TGCAGCGTCGAAGGGACCCAGTACTTC; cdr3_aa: CSVEGTQYF
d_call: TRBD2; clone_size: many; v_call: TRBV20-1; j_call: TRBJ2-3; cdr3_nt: TGCAGTGCTAGAAGGGCCGGGAGGCTTAGCACAGATACGCAGTATTTT; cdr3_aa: CSARRAGRLSTDTQYF
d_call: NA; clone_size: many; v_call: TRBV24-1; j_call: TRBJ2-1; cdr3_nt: TGTGCCACCAGTGATCCCAATGTTGCAAGCTACAATGAGCAGTTCTTC; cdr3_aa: CATSDPNVASYNEQFF
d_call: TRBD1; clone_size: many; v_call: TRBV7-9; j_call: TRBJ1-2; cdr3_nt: TGTGCCAGCACCTCGGACAGGGATGGCTACACCTTC; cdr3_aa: CASTSDRDGYTF
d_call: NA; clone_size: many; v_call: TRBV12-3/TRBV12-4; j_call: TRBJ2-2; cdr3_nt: TGTGCCAGCAGACTTGGGGGGAACACCGGGGAGCTGTTTTTT; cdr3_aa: CASRLGGNTGELFF
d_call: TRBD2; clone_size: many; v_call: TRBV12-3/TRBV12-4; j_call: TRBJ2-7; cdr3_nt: TGTGCCAGCAGCCTGGCGGGAGGCGAGCAGTACTTC; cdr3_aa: CASSLAGGEQYF
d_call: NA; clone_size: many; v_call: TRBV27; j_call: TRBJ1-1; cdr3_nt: TGTGCCAGCAGTTTATCCCCTTCTAAAACCCTAAAAACTGAAGCTTTCTTT; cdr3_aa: CASSLSPSKTLKTEAFF
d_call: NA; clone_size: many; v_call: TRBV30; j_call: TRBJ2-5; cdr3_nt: TGTGCCTGGAGTGCGTCCCGGGCAGAGACCCAGTACTTC; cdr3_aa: CAWSASRAETQYF
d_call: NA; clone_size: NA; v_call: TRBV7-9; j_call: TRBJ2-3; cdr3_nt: TGTGCCAGCAGCCAAGATAGCCTTACCACAGATACGCAGTATTTT; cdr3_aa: CASSQDSLTTDTQYF
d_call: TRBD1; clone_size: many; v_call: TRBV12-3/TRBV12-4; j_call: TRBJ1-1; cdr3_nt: TGTGCCAGCAGGGTCGCTGGGACAGAGAACACTGAAGCTTTCTTT; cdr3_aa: CASRVAGTENTEAFF
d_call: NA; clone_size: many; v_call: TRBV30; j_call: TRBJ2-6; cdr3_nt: TGTGCCTGGAGAGAGATAGGGGCTTCAGGGGCCAACGTCCTGACTTTC; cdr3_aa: CAWREIGASGANVLTF
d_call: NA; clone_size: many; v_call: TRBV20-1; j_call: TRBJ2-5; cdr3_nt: TGCAGTGCTCTGATCTCAGGGGCGTACCAAGAGACCCAGTACTTC; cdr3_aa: CSALISGAYQETQYF
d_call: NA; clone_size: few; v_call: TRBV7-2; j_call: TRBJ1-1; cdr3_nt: TGTGCCACCCTGACAGGCGGAAAAAACACTGAAGCTTTCTTT; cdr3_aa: CATLTGGKNTEAFF
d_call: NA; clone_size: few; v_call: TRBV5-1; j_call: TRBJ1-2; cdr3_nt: TGCGCCAGCAGTGAGGGGCCAAGCTATGGCTACACCTTC; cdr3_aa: CASSEGPSYGYTF